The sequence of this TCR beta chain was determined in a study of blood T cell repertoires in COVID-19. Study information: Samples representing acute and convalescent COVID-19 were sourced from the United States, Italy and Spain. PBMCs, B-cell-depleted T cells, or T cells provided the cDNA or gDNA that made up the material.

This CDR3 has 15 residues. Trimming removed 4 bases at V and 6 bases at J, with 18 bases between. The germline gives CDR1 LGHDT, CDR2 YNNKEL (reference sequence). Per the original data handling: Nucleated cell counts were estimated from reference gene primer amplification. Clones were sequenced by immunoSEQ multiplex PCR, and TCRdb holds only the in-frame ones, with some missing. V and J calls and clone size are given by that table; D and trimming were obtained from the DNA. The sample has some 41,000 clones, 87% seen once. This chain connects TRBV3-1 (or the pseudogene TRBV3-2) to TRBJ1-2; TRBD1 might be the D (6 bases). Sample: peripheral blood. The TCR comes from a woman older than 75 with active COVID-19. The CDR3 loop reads CASSPYPGGLNGYTF. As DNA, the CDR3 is TGTGCCAGCAGCCCGTACCCCGGGGGGCTGAATGGCTACACCTTC.